This is a list of T cell receptor beta chains from one sample in a study of spatial heterogeneity in lung cancer. TCRdb used MiXCR to reprocess the 5' RACE reads, holding one entry per CDR3 protein. The repertoire consists of over 1,400 distinct CDR3 sequences, with less than 20% occurring once and the leading ten covering 50% to 65%. Sequenced material: lung tumor tissue, taken at surgery. The receptors derive from a male donor with early-stage non-small cell lung cancer. CDR3s include the opening cysteine and the closing phenylalanine or tryptophan. D genes are given only for firm matches. Clone size is not always given. Where it is, it says once, few, many or a class for expanded clones.

v_call	d_call	j_call	clone_size	cdr3_aa	cdr3_nt
TRBV3-1	-	TRBJ1-1	-	CASSQETTEAFF	TGTGCCAGCAGCCAAGAGACAACTGAAGCTTTCTTT
TRBV24-1	TRBD1	TRBJ2-7	medium-sized	CATSDPGQFPYEQYF	TGTGCCACCAGTGATCCGGGACAGTTCCCTTACGAGCAGTACTTC
TRBV11-2	TRBD2	TRBJ2-5	medium-sized	CASSSGLAGGQETQYF	TGTGCCAGCAGCTCTGGACTAGCGGGGGGCCAAGAGACCCAGTACTTC
TRBV12-3/TRBV12-4	-	TRBJ1-3	-	CASSPPRGVNTIYF	TGTGCCAGCAGTCCCCCACGAGGGGTAAACACCATATATTTT
TRBV6-5	-	TRBJ2-7	medium-sized	CAGEQESSYEQYF	TGTGCCGGGGAACAGGAGAGCTCCTACGAGCAGTACTTC
TRBV19	-	TRBJ2-1	medium-sized	CASTGPKMGEQFF	TGTGCCAGTACTGGACCGAAAATGGGTGAGCAGTTCTTC
TRBV5-1	-	TRBJ1-1	medium-sized	CASSPPDLGTEAFF	TGCGCCAGCAGCCCCCCCGATCTTGGGACTGAAGCTTTCTTT
TRBV12-5	TRBD2	TRBJ2-2	medium-sized	CASGATTSGTGELFF	TGTGCTAGTGGTGCCACGACTAGCGGGACCGGGGAGCTGTTTTTT
TRBV15	-	TRBJ2-2	-	CATSRQGQGRTGELFF	TGTGCCACCAGCAGACAGGGACAAGGGCGCACCGGGGAGCTGTTTTTT
TRBV6-2/TRBV6-3	TRBD2	TRBJ2-1	once	CASSYGDSGRANEQFF	TGTGCCAGCAGTTACGGGGATAGCGGGAGGGCAAATGAGCAGTTCTTC
TRBV6-1	TRBD2	TRBJ2-1	many	CASSESYGLAGDEQFF	TGTGCCAGCAGTGAGTCCTACGGACTAGCGGGAGATGAGCAGTTCTTC
TRBV10-2	-	TRBJ1-1	-	CASSANTEAFF	TGCGCCAGCAGTGCCAACACTGAAGCTTTCTTT
TRBV7-2	TRBD1	TRBJ2-5	few	CASSSPGTGQETQYF	TGTGCCAGCAGCTCCCCCGGGACAGGTCAAGAGACCCAGTACTTC
TRBV7-9	-	TRBJ2-5	large	CASSTWLQETQYF	TGTGCCAGCAGTACCTGGCTTCAAGAGACCCAGTACTTC
TRBV27	-	TRBJ2-6	medium-sized	CASSPLRASGANVLTF	TGTGCCAGCAGTCCTCTGCGAGCCTCTGGGGCCAACGTCCTGACTTTC
TRBV7-2	-	TRBJ2-7	medium-sized	CASSPRSTGGYEQYF	TGTGCCAGCAGCCCTCGAAGCACTGGCGGCTACGAGCAGTACTTC
TRBV7-2	-	TRBJ2-5	medium-sized	CASSPPSQETQYF	TGTGCCAGCAGCCCACCCAGCCAAGAGACCCAGTACTTC
TRBV14	-	TRBJ1-4	-	CASSLGQGKLFF	TGTGCCAGCAGCCTAGGTCAAGGAAAACTGTTTTTT
TRBV23-1	TRBD1	TRBJ2-2	many	CASIKGQGLNTGELFF	TGCGCCAGCATAAAGGGACAGGGGCTGAACACCGGGGAGCTGTTTTTT
TRBV6-2/TRBV6-3	-	TRBJ1-5	medium-sized	CASRTYSNQPQHF	TGTGCCAGCAGAACCTATAGCAATCAGCCCCAGCATTTT
TRBV29-1	-	TRBJ2-7	many	CSVAERFSYEQYF	TGCAGCGTTGCGGAGCGGTTCTCCTACGAGCAGTACTTC
TRBV14	TRBD1	TRBJ2-7	-	CASSQDRNSYEQYF	TGTGCCAGCAGCCAGGACAGGAACTCCTACGAGCAGTACTTC
TRBV29-1	TRBD1	TRBJ1-4	-	CSARTGGPTNEKLFF	TGCAGCGCCCGGACAGGGGGACCAACTAATGAAAAACTGTTTTTT
TRBV5-1	-	TRBJ2-1	many	CASSLAPQGGEYYVGRKTYNEQFF	TGCGCCAGCAGCTTGGCCCCGCAGGGGGGGGAATATTACGTGGGGAGGAAAACCTACAATGAGCAGTTCTTC
TRBV24-1	-	TRBJ2-1	large	CATSDLTGREQFF	TGTGCCACCAGTGATCTAACAGGGCGTGAGCAGTTCTTC
TRBV6-5	TRBD1	TRBJ1-2	medium-sized	CASRPPGQGLIYGYTF	TGTGCCAGCAGGCCACCGGGACAGGGACTTATCTATGGCTACACCTTC
TRBV7-6	-	TRBJ2-6	large	CASSLATGRASSGANVLTF	TGTGCCAGCAGCTTAGCGACCGGCAGGGCTAGCTCTGGGGCCAACGTCCTGACTTTC
TRBV6-5	TRBD2	TRBJ2-1	large	CASSLASGGAYNEQFF	TGTGCCAGCAGTTTGGCTAGCGGGGGTGCCTACAATGAGCAGTTCTTC
TRBV5-1	-	TRBJ1-2	many	CASSPGTVRDYTF	TGCGCCAGCAGCCCTGGCACTGTACGAGACTACACCTTC
TRBV27	TRBD1	TRBJ2-3	medium-sized	CASSVLQGDTDTQYF	TGTGCCAGCAGTGTCCTCCAGGGGGACACAGATACGCAGTATTTT
TRBV29-1	-	TRBJ2-1	large	CSAGISYNEQFF	TGCAGCGCGGGGATTTCCTACAATGAGCAGTTCTTC
TRBV28	TRBD1	TRBJ1-4	medium-sized	CASSFWTGGGEKLFF	TGTGCCAGCAGTTTCTGGACAGGGGGCGGTGAAAAACTGTTTTTT
TRBV6-1	-	TRBJ1-6	medium-sized	CASRENRVQNSPLHF	TGTGCCAGCAGGGAGAACAGGGTTCAAAATTCACCCCTCCACTTT
TRBV18	-	TRBJ1-5	-	CASSPSGDSNQPQHF	TGTGCCAGCTCACCATCAGGAGATAGCAATCAGCCCCAGCATTTT
TRBV28	TRBD1	TRBJ1-5	-	CASTRTGRVEPQHF	TGTGCCAGCACCCGGACAGGGCGAGTGGAGCCCCAGCATTTT
TRBV24-1	TRBD1	TRBJ1-2	-	CATSDKMDRVGYTF	TGTGCCACCAGTGATAAAATGGACAGGGTCGGCTACACCTTC
TRBV7-2	-	TRBJ2-3	large	CASSLGGSDTQYF	TGTGCCAGCAGCCTAGGAGGATCAGATACGCAGTATTTT
TRBV3-1	-	TRBJ2-5	medium-sized	CASSQRGGQETQYF	TGTGCCAGCAGCCAACGTGGGGGACAAGAGACCCAGTACTTC
TRBV5-1	-	TRBJ2-1	-	CASSLSDSSYNEQFF	TGCGCCAGCAGCTTGTCGGACAGCTCCTACAATGAGCAGTTCTTC
TRBV7-8	TRBD1	TRBJ2-7	many	CASSLSSQGAREQYF	TGTGCCAGCAGCTTATCATCACAGGGGGCCCGGGAGCAGTACTTC
TRBV6-7	TRBD1	TRBJ2-5	few	CAKPRDRYQETQYF	TGTGCCAAACCCCGGGACAGATACCAAGAGACCCAGTACTTC
TRBV14	-	TRBJ2-1	few	CASARGSYNEQFF	TGTGCCAGCGCGCGGGGATCCTACAATGAGCAGTTCTTC
TRBV4-3	TRBD1	TRBJ1-2	medium-sized	CASSQGQGYGYTF	TGCGCCAGCAGCCAAGGACAGGGTTATGGCTACACCTTC
TRBV7-6	-	TRBJ2-4	-	CASSLEERARRETKNIQYF	TGTGCCAGCAGCTTAGAGGAGAGGGCAAGACGGGAGACCAAAAACATTCAGTACTTC
TRBV19	-	TRBJ2-2	medium-sized	CASSPQTGGRGANTGELFF	TGTGCCAGTAGCCCTCAAACTGGGGGGCGCGGGGCGAACACCGGGGAGCTGTTTTTT
TRBV11-2	TRBD1	TRBJ2-7	many	CASSPWAGTGDYEQYF	TGTGCCAGCAGCCCCTGGGCGGGGACAGGGGACTACGAGCAGTACTTC
TRBV5-6	TRBD1	TRBJ2-2	many	CASSLEGQVPTGELFF	TGTGCCAGCAGCTTGGAGGGACAGGTTCCGACCGGGGAGCTGTTTTTT
TRBV6-5	-	TRBJ2-5	-	CASRTQGRETQYF	TGTGCCAGCAGGACCCAGGGAAGAGAGACCCAGTACTTC
TRBV27	-	TRBJ2-1	large	CASRTGAINEQFF	TGTGCCAGCAGGACGGGGGCCATCAATGAGCAGTTCTTC
TRBV5-4	TRBD2	TRBJ2-1	medium-sized	CASSHAGGRTYNEQFF	TGTGCCAGCAGCCACGCGGGCGGGAGAACCTACAATGAGCAGTTCTTC
TRBV7-9	-	TRBJ1-5	few	CASSLGFRQPQHF	TGTGCCAGCAGCTTGGGGTTTCGGCAGCCCCAGCATTTT
TRBV6-5	-	TRBJ1-6	medium-sized	CASSYSFQGGNSPLHF	TGTGCCAGCAGTTACTCGTTCCAGGGTGGGAATTCACCCCTCCACTTT
TRBV9	-	TRBJ1-2	medium-sized	CASSASTVANYGYTF	TGTGCCAGCAGCGCTTCGACAGTAGCTAACTATGGCTACACCTTC